One sample yielded the 24 T cell receptor beta chains listed below, sequenced in a study of cytomegalovirus exposure and HLA in healthy donors. The PCR made use of 60 Vbeta and 13 Jbeta primers. Sequenced by immunoSEQ multiplex PCR; TCRdb stores in-frame clones only, minus some. The top ten clones hold around 0.96% of a sample with approximately 150,000 clones, 84% of them seen once. Sequencing used PBMCs. The source is a man aged 30 to 39 in good health and CMV-seronegative.

This chain uses TRBV2 with TRBJ2-3; 9 bases match TRBD1. The CDR3 loop spans 15 amino acids. Trimming removed 4 bases from V and 4 bases from J; junction bases left unmatched: 6. CDR1 is SNHLY and CDR2 is FYNNEI in the germline V gene. The CDR3 protein is CASSAETGGSDTQYF. The DNA for the CDR3 is TGTGCCAGCAGTGCGGAGACAGGGGGGTCAGATACGCAGTATTTT.

The chain links TRBV7-9 to TRBJ2-5, with TRBD2 identical over 7 bases. Losses at the gene ends were 5 bases for V and 3 bases for J; bases not matched to a gene: 9. Per the germline V gene, CDR1 is SEHNR and CDR2 is FQNEAQ (reference sequence). The CDR3 sequence is 15 residues long. DNA of the CDR3: TGTGCCAGCAGCGCCAATAGCGGGTCCGAAGAGACCCAGTACTTC. Translating it yields CASSANSGSEETQYF.

The J gene is TRBJ2-2, the V gene TRBV15; D is unresolved. The germline gives CDR1 LNHNV, CDR2 YYDKDF (reference sequence). V lost 5 bases and J lost 5, with 6 bases in between. The CDR3 is made up of 12 amino acids. The CDR3 is CATSSDTGELFF. CDR3 nucleotides: TGTGCCACCAGCTCAGATACCGGGGAGCTGTTTTTT.

The rearrangement links TRBV10-3 to TRBJ2-7, with 7 bases fitting TRBD1. With 5 bases clipped from V and 3 bases from J, the junction kept 7 bases outside the gene matches. The CDR3 sequence is 14 residues long. Germline V gene sequence: CDR1 ENHRY, CDR2 SYGVKD. The CDR3 region is CAISPTQGIYEQYF. In nucleotides, the CDR3 is TGTGCCATCAGTCCCACACAGGGGATCTACGAGCAGTACTTC.

The chain is built from TRBV5-6 and TRBJ2-1; 7 bases line up with TRBD1. CDR1 and CDR2 (germline): SGHDT, YYEEEE. The CDR3 spans 16 residues. Trimming took 4 bases from V and 4 from J; bases not matched to a gene: 11. Here the CDR3 reads CASSPGTARTYNEQFF. DNA of the CDR3: TGTGCCAGCAGCCCTGGGACAGCTCGAACTTACAATGAGCAGTTCTTC.

The rearrangement joins TRBV6-5 to TRBJ2-3; D uncertain. The CDR3 is made up of 16 amino acids. Trimming removed 2 bases at V and 0 bases at J, with 12 bases between. CDR1 is MNHEY and CDR2 is SVGAGI in the germline V gene. The chain's CDR3 is CASSYGISRSTDTQYF. The CDR3 bases are TGTGCCAGCAGTTACGGAATTTCTAGAAGCACAGATACGCAGTATTTT.

The rearrangement joins TRBV5-1 to TRBJ2-7; the D gene is possibly TRBD1 (5 bases). The germline V and J ends were trimmed by 1 base and 6 bases, with 17 bases remaining between them. The germline CDR1 and CDR2 sequences are SGHRS and YFSETQ. The CDR3 covers 15 residues. The CDR3 sequence: CASSLSVQGSSEQYF. CDR3 DNA sequence: TGCGCCAGCAGCTTGTCGGTCCAGGGATCAAGCGAGCAGTACTTC.

The chain carries TRBV5-1 and TRBJ2-7; 11 nucleotides line up with TRBD2. The CDR3 is 17 amino acids. In germline, CDR1 is SGHRS, CDR2 YFSETQ. Trimming cost V 0 bases and J 3 bases; bases outside gene matches: 8. The CDR3 nucleotides read TGCGCCAGCAGCTTGGCTAGCGGGGGGCTTTTAGACTACGAGCAGTACTTC. Residues: CASSLASGGLLDYEQYF.

This clone has just one count. The chain employs TRBV30 and TRBJ2-3; TRBD2 aligns across 7 bases. The CDR3 runs to 15 residues. Germline lookup yields CDR1 GTSNPN and CDR2 SVGIG (reference sequence). J was trimmed by 3 bases and V by 2 bases; bases with no gene match: 8. The CDR3 protein is CAWSISSGHTDTQYF. Written as DNA, the CDR3 is TGTGCCTGGAGTATTTCTAGCGGACATACAGATACGCAGTATTTT.

This sequence joins TRBV28 and TRBJ2-5, with 8 bases identical to TRBD2. J gave up 5 bases and V 11 bases, and 22 bases lay outside the gene matches. There are 17 residues in the CDR3. CDR1 MDHEN and CDR2 SYDVKM come from the germline V gene. The CDR3 region is CASAGTRSHRTVETQYF. The CDR3, as DNA: TGTGCCTCCGCCGGGACTAGGTCCCACCGAACAGTTGAGACCCAGTACTTC.

This sequence joins TRBV5-1 and TRBJ2-7, with 7 bases aligning to TRBD2. After removal of 3 bases from V and 5 bases from J, the junction contained 14 bases not matched to a gene. CDR1 SGHRS and CDR2 YFSETQ come from the germline V gene. The CDR3 totals 16 residues. CDR3 in DNA: TGCGCCAGCAGCTCCGGACTAGGTTTTGAGCTCCACGAGCAGTACTTC. Protein sequence: CASSSGLGFELHEQYF.

The chain uses TRBV19 and TRBJ1-1; 7 bases line up with TRBD1. The CDR3 totals 15 residues. Germline assignment: CDR1 LNHDA and CDR2 SQIVND (reference sequence). Losses at the gene ends were 0 bases for V and 5 bases for J; bases not matched to a gene: 6. CDR3 residues: CASSIDEGAWTEAFF. The CDR3 coding sequence is TGTGCCAGTAGTATAGATGAGGGGGCATGGACTGAAGCTTTCTTT.

V gene TRBV9 combines with J gene TRBJ2-5; D unclear. The CDR3 length is 15 residues. Germline lookup yields CDR1 SGDLS and CDR2 YYNGEE. Between the trimmed V and J ends, which lost 2 bases and 3 bases, there was a span of 14 bases. CDR3 nucleotide sequence: TGTGCCAGCAGCGTTTCCCCAGGTAACGAAGAGACCCAGTACTTC. As protein: CASSVSPGNEETQYF.

This chain joins TRBV18 and TRBJ1-3; D remains ambiguous. V was shortened by 3 bases and J by 2 bases, with 14 bases between the two germline ends. Per the germline V gene, CDR1 is KGHSH and CDR2 is LQKENI. This CDR3 is 16 amino acids long. CDR3 nucleotide sequence: TGTGCCAGCTCACCGGTCAGGACTCCGGCTGGAAACACCATATATTTT. As protein: CASSPVRTPAGNTIYF.

V usage is TRBV6-5 and J usage is TRBJ1-5; possibly TRBD1 for D (5 bases). Between the trimmed V and J ends, which lost 8 bases and 5 bases, there was a span of 13 bases. This CDR3 comprises 13 residues. Germline assignment: CDR1 MNHEY and CDR2 SVGAGI. The CDR3 bases are TGTGCCAGCGTAGCAGGGCTCTATCAGCCCCAGCATTTT. Residues: CASVAGLYQPQHF.

This rearrangement joins TRBV27 to TRBJ1-5; tentatively, D is TRBD1 (5 bases). Germline V CDR1 and CDR2: MNHEY, SMNVEV (reference sequence). This CDR3 has 14 amino acids. V was trimmed by 6 bases and J by 3 bases, leaving 12 bases between them. This chain's CDR3 is CASRPGGDNQPQHF. The CDR3 nucleotides read TGTGCCAGCAGACCCGGGGGGGACAATCAGCCCCAGCATTTT.

The chain employs TRBV27 and TRBJ2-7, with D tentatively TRBD1 (5 bases). Germline values: CDR1 MNHEY, CDR2 SMNVEV (reference sequence). Between the trimmed V and J ends, which lost 5 bases and 4 bases, there was a span of 18 bases. This CDR3 has 15 residues. The CDR3 loop is CASSPRALKGYEQYF. CDR3 bases: TGTGCCAGCAGTCCCAGGGCTCTCAAGGGTTACGAGCAGTACTTC.

The rearrangement joins TRBV7-9 to TRBJ2-3; 7 bases match TRBD1. Germline CDR1 and CDR2: SEHNR and FQNEAQ (reference sequence). V lost 3 bases to trimming and J lost 5 bases; unmatched junction nucleotides: 2. The CDR3 is 13 amino acids. For the CDR3, the DNA is TGTGCCAGCAGCTTTGACAGGGAAGATACGCAGTATTTT. This codes for CASSFDREDTQYF.

As regards this clone: The junction departs from the called germline gene at one end, perhaps through a read error. This chain links TRBV7-9 with TRBJ1-1; 8 bases align to TRBD1. CDR1 SEHNR and CDR2 FQNEAQ come from the germline V gene (reference sequence). There are 16 residues in the CDR3. The CDR3 DNA sequence: TGTTCCAGCAGCTTAGACGGCAGGGGGCTTGGCACTGAAGCTTTCTTT. This codes for CSSSLDGRGLGTEAFF.

The chain employs TRBV9 and TRBJ2-5, with D unclear. The CDR3 has 12 amino acids. CDR1 and CDR2 (germline): SGDLS, YYNGEE. The ends were cut back, 2 bases at V and 4 bases at J, with 6 bases in the middle. The CDR3 is CASSVSSETQYF. In DNA, the CDR3 is TGTGCCAGCAGCGTCAGTTCAGAGACCCAGTACTTC.

The gene calls are TRBV27 and TRBJ2-5; the D gene is possibly TRBD1 (8 bases). The CDR3 totals 17 residues. The germline CDR1 and CDR2 sequences are MNHEY and SMNVEV (reference sequence). V shed 2 bases and J shed 0 bases, with 16 bases lying between them. This CDR3 reads CASSLGGVGQDQETQYF. The CDR3 coding sequence is TGTGCCAGCAGTTTAGGGGGGGTGGGACAGGACCAAGAGACCCAGTACTTC.

The chain employs TRBV5-4 and TRBJ1-1; 8 bases are a match to TRBD1. The CDR3 sequence is 15 residues long. Germline trimming cut 5 bases from V and 3 bases from J; bases unmatched to any gene: 9. Germline assignment: CDR1 SGHNT and CDR2 YYREEE (reference sequence). The CDR3 DNA sequence: TGTGCCAGCAGGGAACGACAGGGGATTGACACTGAAGCTTTCTTT. It is translated as CASRERQGIDTEAFF.

V is TRBV6-1 and J is TRBJ1-5; unclear D gene. V was pared by 4 bases and J by 1 base, with 11 bases between. The CDR3 spans 15 residues. The V gene's germline CDR1 is MNHNS and CDR2 SASEGT. CDR3 DNA: TGTGCCAGCAGTGTATTAGCTTCCAGCAATCAGCCCCAGCATTTT. Protein sequence: CASSVLASSNQPQHF.

This clone has only one observation. This sequence joins TRBV9 and TRBJ2-5, with a tentative D call TRBD2 (7 bases). CDR1 is SGDLS, CDR2 YYNGEE, per germline. This CDR3 is built from 16 residues. V was clipped by 6 bases and J by 4 bases, with 22 bases between them. CDR3 sequence (DNA): TGTGCCAGCAATCAAGAGGGGGGGACCCTAGGAGAGACCCAGTACTTC. As protein: CASNQEGGTLGETQYF.